The clone carrying this T cell receptor (beta chain) has more than one count but fewer than ten. Its antigen is unknown. This record belongs to a study of T-cell memory formation after mild COVID-19. Whole-study results and caveats: Clones that contracted from day 15 to 85 had balanced CD4/CD8; later expanders were CD4+ biased.

V dropped 0 bases and J dropped 1 base, with 13 bases sitting between them. Germline V gene lookup returns CDR1 SGHRS and CDR2 YFSETQ. This CDR3 comprises 17 residues. 5'RACE primed at constant segments yielded TCR alpha and TCR beta cDNA libraries bearing sample barcodes and UMIs. In TCRdb, the 5' RACE reads were re-called with MiXCR into one record per CDR3 protein. The table includes about 350,000 distinct CDR3 sequences, roughly an eighth detected once. This clonotype originated in a man between 18 and 29 years old who had mild COVID-19 (a few samples of this study predate the infection). Cell type and time point are not known. The chain carries TRBV5-1 and TRBJ2-2; possibly TRBD2 for D (5 bases). Input material: PBMCs or a T cell subset sorted from them (not recorded which). CDR3 in amino acids: CASSLAEGQENTGELFF. Written as DNA, the CDR3 is TGCGCCAGCAGCTTGGCTGAGGGTCAGGAGAACACCGGGGAGCTGTTTTTT.